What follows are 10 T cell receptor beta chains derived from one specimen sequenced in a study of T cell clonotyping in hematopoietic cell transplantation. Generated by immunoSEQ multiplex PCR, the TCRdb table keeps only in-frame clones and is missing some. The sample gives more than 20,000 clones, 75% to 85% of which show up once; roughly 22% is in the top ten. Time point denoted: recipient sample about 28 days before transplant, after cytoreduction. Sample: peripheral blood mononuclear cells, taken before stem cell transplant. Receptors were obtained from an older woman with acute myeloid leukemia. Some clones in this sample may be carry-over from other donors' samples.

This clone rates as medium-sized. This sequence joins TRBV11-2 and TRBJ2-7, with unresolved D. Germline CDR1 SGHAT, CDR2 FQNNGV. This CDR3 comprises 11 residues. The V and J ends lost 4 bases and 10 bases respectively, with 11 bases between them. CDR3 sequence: CASSYSTKQYF. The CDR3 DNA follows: TGTGCCAGCAGCTATAGTACGAAACAGTACTTC.

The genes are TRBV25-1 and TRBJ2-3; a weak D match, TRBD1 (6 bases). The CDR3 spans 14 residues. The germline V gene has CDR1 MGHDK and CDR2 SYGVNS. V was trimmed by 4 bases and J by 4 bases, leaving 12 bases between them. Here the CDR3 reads CASSAHRVSDTQYF. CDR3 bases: TGTGCCAGCAGTGCCCACAGGGTCTCAGATACGCAGTATTTT. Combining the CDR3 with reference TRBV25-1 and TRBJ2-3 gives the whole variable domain EADIYQTPRYLVIGTGKKITLECSQTMGHDKMYWYQQDPGMELHLIHYSYGVNSTEKGDLSSESTVSRIRTEHFPLTLESARPSHTSQYLCASSAHRVSDTQYFGPGTRLTVL.

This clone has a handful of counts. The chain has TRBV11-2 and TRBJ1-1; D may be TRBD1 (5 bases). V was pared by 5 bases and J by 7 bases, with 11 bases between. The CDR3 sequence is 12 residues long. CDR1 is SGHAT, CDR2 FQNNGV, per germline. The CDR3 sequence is CASSTNGGEAFF. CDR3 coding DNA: TGTGCCAGCAGCACGAACGGGGGTGAAGCTTTCTTT.

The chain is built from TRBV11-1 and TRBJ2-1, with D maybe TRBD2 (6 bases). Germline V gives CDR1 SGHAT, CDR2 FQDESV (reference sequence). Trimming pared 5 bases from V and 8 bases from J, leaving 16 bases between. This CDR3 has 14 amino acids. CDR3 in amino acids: CASSLERARYEQFF. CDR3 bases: TGTGCCAGCAGCCTCGAGCGGGCTAGGTATGAGCAGTTCTTC.

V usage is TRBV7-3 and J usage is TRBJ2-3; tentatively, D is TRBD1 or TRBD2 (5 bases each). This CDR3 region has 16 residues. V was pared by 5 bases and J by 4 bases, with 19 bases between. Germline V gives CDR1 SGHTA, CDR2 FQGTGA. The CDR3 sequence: CASSLGSVGDADTQYF. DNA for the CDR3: TGTGCCAGCAGCCTTGGCTCGGTGGGGGACGCAGATACGCAGTATTTT.

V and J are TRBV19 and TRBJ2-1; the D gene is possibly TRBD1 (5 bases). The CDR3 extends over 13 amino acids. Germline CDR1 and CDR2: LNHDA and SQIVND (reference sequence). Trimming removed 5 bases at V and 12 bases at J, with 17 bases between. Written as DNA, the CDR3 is TGTGCCAGTAGTGCCACACCAGGGATGAGGCAGTTCTTC. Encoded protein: CASSATPGMRQFF.

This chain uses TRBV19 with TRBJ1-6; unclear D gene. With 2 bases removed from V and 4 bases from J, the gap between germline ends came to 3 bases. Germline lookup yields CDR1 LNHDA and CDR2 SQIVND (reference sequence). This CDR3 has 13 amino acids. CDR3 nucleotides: TGTGCCAGTAGTATACAATATAATTCACCCCTCCACTTT. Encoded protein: CASSIQYNSPLHF.

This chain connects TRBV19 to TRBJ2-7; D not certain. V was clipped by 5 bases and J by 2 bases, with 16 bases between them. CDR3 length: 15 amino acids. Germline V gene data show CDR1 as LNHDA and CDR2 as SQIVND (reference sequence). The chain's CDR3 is CASSPPSAGPYEQYF. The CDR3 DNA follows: TGTGCCAGTAGTCCGCCGAGCGCTGGACCCTACGAGCAGTACTTC.

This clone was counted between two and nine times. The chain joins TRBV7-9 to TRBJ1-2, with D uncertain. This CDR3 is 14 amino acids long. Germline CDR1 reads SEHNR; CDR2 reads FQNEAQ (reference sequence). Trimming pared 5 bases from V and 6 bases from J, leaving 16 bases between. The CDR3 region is CASSPGEGRNGYTF. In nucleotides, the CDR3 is TGTGCCAGCAGCCCCGGGGAAGGGCGGAATGGCTACACCTTC.

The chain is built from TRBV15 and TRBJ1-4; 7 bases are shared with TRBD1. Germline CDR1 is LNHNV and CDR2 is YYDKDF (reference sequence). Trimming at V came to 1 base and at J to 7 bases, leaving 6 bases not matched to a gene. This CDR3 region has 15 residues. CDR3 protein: CATSRARGQSEKLFF. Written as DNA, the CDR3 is TGTGCCACCAGCAGAGCGAGGGGACAGTCTGAAAAACTGTTTTTT.